A selection of T cell receptor beta chains follows, all from one sample in a study of monozygotic twins with cystic fibrosis. This table comes from immunoSEQ multiplex PCR, and its TCRdb copy is limited to in-frame clones, with some not included. Found here are approximately 32,000 clones, roughly 96% of them singletons; the top ten hold about 0.17%. What was sequenced was blood. These receptor sequences come from a girl aged 2 to 9 with cystic fibrosis. Both conserved end residues are part of each CDR3. A D gene is named only where the DNA matches it firmly. Clone size is stated in some rows and not others, as once, few, many or a class when expanded.

abundance	d_gene	v_gene	j_gene	CDR3aa	CDR3nt
once	.	TRBV30	TRBJ1-1	CAWSVLGGRTEAFF	TGTGCCTGGAGTGTACTTGGAGGGAGGACTGAAGCTTTCTTT
.	.	TRBV5-6	TRBJ1-2	CASSLAGGQRPYVYGYTF	TGTGCCAGCAGCTTGGCTGGGGGTCAGAGACCTTATGTCTATGGCTACACCTTC
.	.	TRBV10-1	TRBJ1-1	CASKRAMNTEAFF	TGCGCCAGCAAGAGGGCCATGAACACTGAAGCTTTCTTT
.	.	TRBV12-5	TRBJ2-4	CASGLGPGTTGRFAIQYF	TGTGCTAGTGGTTTGGGGCCCGGGACGACGGGGAGGTTCGCCATTCAGTACTTC
.	.	TRBV30	TRBJ2-3	CAWSSDGYTDTQYF	TGTGCCTGGAGCTCGGACGGGTACACAGATACGCAGTATTTT
.	.	TRBV19	TRBJ1-3	CASTESGSGNTIYF	TGTGCCAGTACCGAGTCCGGCTCTGGAAACACCATATATTTT
.	.	TRBV11-2	TRBJ1-6	CASSSGTSAESPLHF	TGTGCCAGCAGCTCCGGGACTTCAGCAGAATCACCCCTCCACTTT
once	TRBD2	TRBV5-4	TRBJ2-5	CASSLGTSRETQYF	TGTGCCAGCAGCCTCGGGACTAGCCGGGAGACCCAGTACTTC
.	TRBD1	TRBV2	TRBJ1-1	CASSTRSQGAEAFF	TGTGCCAGCAGTACGAGGTCCCAGGGGGCTGAAGCTTTCTTT
.	.	TRBV25-1	TRBJ2-1	CASILSNEQFF	TGTGCCAGCATTCTGTCAAATGAGCAGTTCTTC
.	.	TRBV4-1	TRBJ2-5	CASSQSDSRYQETQYF	TGCGCCAGCAGCCAATCGGACAGCAGATATCAAGAGACCCAGTACTTC
.	TRBD1	TRBV29-1	TRBJ1-2	CSATDRDFYGYTF	TGCAGCGCTACGGACAGGGATTTCTATGGCTACACCTTC
.	.	TRBV20-1	TRBJ2-5	CSARQRETQYF	TGCAGTGCTAGACAGCGGGAGACCCAGTACTTC
.	TRBD1	TRBV5-6	TRBJ2-1	CASRPVQGAHNEQFF	TGTGCCAGCAGACCTGTTCAGGGGGCGCACAATGAGCAGTTCTTC
.	.	TRBV19	TRBJ2-7	CASSKGHEQYF	TGTGCCAGTAGTAAGGGGCACGAGCAGTACTTC
.	.	TRBV10-1	TRBJ1-5	CASSDRVNSNQPQHF	TGCGCCAGCAGTGACAGGGTAAATAGCAATCAGCCCCAGCATTTT
.	.	TRBV28	TRBJ2-7	CASRGRDSLSSYEQYF	TGTGCCAGCAGGGGCCGGGACTCCCTGAGCTCCTACGAGCAGTACTTC
.	.	TRBV9	TRBJ2-1	CASSVESATYNEQFF	TGTGCCAGCAGCGTAGAGAGCGCAACCTACAATGAGCAGTTCTTC
.	TRBD1	TRBV6-6	TRBJ2-7	CASSYLRDSSSYEQYF	TGTGCCAGCAGTTACCTACGGGACAGCTCTTCCTACGAGCAGTACTTC
.	.	TRBV6-1	TRBJ1-6	CASREDSQSSYNSPLHF	TGTGCCAGCAGGGAAGACAGTCAGAGCTCCTATAATTCACCCCTCCACTTT
.	TRBD2	TRBV16	TRBJ2-1	CASSRLGTSGSNEQFF	TGTGCCAGCAGCCGGCTCGGGACTAGCGGGAGCAATGAGCAGTTCTTC
.	.	TRBV4-2	TRBJ1-1	CASSPSDSLTEAFF	TGTGCCAGCAGCCCCAGCGACTCGTTGACTGAAGCTTTCTTT